Ten or more counts support the clone carrying this TCR beta chain. The data are from a study of regulatory T cells in long-lasting Graves disease. The CDR3 is 16 amino acids. With 8 bases clipped from V and 3 bases from J, the junction kept 9 bases outside the gene matches. Germline CDR1 SNHLY, CDR2 FYNNEI. Time point: persistent/refractory GD, antithyroid drugs over 5 years with positive TRAb. Preparation of the TCR library used RNA extracted from PBMCs. The authors diagnosed Graves' disease using American Thyroid Association guidelines. HTBI primers from iRepertoire and Arm-PCR of CDR3 regions yielded the TCR beta libraries. A single record per CDR3 protein comes from TCRdb applying MiXCR to the multiplex PCR reads. The sample yields almost 350,000 distinct CDR3 sequences, about 19% seen once.

The rearrangement uses TRBV2 and TRBJ2-2; the match to TRBD2 covers 10 bases. The clonotype was recovered from a female donor with Graves disease. This material consisted of peripheral blood mononuclear cells (PBMCs), taken when the disease was refractory, from a patient treated with antithyroid drugs. CDR3 sequence (DNA): TGTGCCAGCCTCGGAAGCGGGGGGGCCGACACCGGGGAGCTGTTTTTT. It translates to CASLGSGGADTGELFF.